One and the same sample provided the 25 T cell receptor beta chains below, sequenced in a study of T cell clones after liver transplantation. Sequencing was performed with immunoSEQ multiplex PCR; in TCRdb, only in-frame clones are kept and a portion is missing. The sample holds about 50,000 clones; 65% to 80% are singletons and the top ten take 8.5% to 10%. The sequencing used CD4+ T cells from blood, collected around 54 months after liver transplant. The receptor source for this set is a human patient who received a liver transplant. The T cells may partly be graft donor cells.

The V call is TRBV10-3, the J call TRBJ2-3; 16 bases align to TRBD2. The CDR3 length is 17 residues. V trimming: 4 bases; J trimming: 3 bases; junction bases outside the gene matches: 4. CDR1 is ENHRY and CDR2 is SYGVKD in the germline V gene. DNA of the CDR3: TGTGCCATCAGTGCTGGGACTAGCGGGGGGGCAACAGATACGCAGTATTTT. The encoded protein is CAISAGTSGGATDTQYF.

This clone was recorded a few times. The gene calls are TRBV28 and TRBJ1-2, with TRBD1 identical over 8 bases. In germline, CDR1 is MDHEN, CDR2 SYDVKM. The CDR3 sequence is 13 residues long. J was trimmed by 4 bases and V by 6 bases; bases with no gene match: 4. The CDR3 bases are TGTGCCAGCAGCTGGACAGGGCCCTATGGCTACACCTTC. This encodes CASSWTGPYGYTF.

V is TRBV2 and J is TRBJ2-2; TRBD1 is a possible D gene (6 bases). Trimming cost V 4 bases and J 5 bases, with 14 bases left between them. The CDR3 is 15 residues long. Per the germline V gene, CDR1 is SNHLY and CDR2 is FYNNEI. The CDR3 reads CASSVEQGKTGELFF. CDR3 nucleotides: TGTGCCAGCAGTGTCGAACAGGGAAAAACCGGGGAGCTGTTTTTT.

CDR3 bases: TGTGCCAGCAGTTACGGGATAAACAACAATGAGCAGTTCTTC. Protein: CASSYGINNNEQFF. The gene calls are TRBV6-5 and TRBJ2-1; D ambiguous. The CDR3 extends over 14 amino acids. Trimming removed 2 bases at V and 5 bases at J, with 10 bases between. Germline CDR1 reads MNHEY; CDR2 reads SVGAGI.

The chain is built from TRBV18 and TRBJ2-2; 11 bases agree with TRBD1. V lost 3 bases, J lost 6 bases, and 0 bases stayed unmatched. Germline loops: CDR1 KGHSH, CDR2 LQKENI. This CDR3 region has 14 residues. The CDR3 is CASSPGQGAGELFF. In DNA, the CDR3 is TGTGCCAGCTCACCGGGACAGGGGGCCGGGGAGCTGTTTTTT.

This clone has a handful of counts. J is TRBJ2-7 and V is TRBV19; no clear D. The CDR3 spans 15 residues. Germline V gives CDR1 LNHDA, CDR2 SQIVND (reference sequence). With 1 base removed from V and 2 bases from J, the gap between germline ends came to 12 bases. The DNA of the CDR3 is TGTGCCAGTAGTATAGTAGGTGGCTTTACCTACGAGCAGTACTTC. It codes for CASSIVGGFTYEQYF.

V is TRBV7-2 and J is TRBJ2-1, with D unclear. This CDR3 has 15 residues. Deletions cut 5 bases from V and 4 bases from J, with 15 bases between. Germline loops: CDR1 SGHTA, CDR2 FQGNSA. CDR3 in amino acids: CASSRTSGSYNEQFF. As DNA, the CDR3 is TGTGCCAGCAGCCGTACCTCCGGGTCATACAATGAGCAGTTCTTC.

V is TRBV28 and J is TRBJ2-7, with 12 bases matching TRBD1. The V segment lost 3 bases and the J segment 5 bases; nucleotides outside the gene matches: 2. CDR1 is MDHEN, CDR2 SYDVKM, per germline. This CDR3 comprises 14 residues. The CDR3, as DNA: TGTGCCAGCAGTTTGGGACAGGGGGCTGACGAGCAGTACTTC. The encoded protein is CASSLGQGADEQYF.

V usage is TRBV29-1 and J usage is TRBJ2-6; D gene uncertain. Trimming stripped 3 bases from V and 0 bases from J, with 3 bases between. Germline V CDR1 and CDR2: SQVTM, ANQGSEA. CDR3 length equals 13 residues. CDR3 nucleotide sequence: TGCAGCGTTGAGGTCTCTGGGGCCAACGTCCTGACTTTC. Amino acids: CSVEVSGANVLTF. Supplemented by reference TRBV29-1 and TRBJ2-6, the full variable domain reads SAVISQKPSRDICQRGTSLTIQCQVDSQVTMMFWYRQQPGQSLTLIATANQGSEATYESGFVIDKFPISRPNLTFSTLTVSNMSPEDSSIYLCSVEVSGANVLTFGAGSRLTVL.

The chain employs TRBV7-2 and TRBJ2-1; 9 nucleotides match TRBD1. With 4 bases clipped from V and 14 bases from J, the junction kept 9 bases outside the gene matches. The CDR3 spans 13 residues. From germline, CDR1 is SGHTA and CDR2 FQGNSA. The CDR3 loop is CASSSHRDREEFF. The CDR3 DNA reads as TGTGCCAGCAGCTCACACCGGGACAGGGAGGAGTTCTTC.

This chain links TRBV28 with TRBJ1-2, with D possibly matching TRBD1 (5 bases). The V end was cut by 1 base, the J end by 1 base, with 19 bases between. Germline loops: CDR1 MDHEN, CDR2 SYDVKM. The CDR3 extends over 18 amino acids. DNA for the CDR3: TGTGCCAGCAGTTTATTCTGGGTGACAGCCCAGGATAACTATGGCTACACCTTC. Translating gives CASSLFWVTAQDNYGYTF.

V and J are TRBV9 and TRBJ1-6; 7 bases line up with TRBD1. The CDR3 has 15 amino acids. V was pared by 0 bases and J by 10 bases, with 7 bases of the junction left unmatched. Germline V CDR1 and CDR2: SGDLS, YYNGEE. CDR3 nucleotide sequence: TGTGCCAGCAGCGTAGCTACAGGGGTTGAGTCACCCCTCCACTTT. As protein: CASSVATGVESPLHF.

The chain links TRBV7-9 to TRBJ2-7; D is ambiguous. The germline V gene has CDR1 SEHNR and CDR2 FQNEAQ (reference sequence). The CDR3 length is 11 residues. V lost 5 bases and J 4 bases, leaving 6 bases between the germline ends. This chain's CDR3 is CASSTQYEQYF. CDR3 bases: TGTGCCAGCAGCACGCAGTACGAGCAGTACTTC.

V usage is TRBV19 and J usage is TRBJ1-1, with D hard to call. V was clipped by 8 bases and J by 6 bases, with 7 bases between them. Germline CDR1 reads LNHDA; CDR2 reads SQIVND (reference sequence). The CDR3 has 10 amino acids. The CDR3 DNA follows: TGTGCCAGTGGTTTCTCTGAAGCTTTCTTT. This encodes CASGFSEAFF.

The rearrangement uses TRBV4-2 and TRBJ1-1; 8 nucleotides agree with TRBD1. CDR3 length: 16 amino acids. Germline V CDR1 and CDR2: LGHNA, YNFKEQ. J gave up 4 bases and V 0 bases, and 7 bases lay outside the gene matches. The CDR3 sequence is CASSQENPTGGTEAFF. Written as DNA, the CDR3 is TGTGCCAGCAGCCAAGAGAACCCCACAGGGGGCACTGAAGCTTTCTTT.

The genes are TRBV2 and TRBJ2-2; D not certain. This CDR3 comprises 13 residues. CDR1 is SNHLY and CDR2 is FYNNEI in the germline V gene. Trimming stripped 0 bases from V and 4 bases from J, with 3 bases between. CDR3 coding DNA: TGTGCCAGCAGTGAAGCGGGCACCGGGGAGCTGTTTTTT. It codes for CASSEAGTGELFF.

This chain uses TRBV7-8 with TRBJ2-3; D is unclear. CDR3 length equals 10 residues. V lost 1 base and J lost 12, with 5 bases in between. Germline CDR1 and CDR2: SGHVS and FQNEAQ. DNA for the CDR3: TGTGCCAGCAGCTTAGACCCACAGTATTTT. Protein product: CASSLDPQYF.

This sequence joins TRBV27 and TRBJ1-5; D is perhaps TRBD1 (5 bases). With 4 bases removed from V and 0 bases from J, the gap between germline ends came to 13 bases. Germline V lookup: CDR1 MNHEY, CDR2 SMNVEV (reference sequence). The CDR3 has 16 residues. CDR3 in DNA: TGTGCCAGCAGTTCCCGGGGGGGTTATAGCAATCAGCCCCAGCATTTT. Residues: CASSSRGGYSNQPQHF.

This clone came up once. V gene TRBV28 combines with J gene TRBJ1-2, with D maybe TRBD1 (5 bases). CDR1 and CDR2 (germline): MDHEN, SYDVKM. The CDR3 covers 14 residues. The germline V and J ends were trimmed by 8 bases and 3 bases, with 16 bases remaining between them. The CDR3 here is CASGGTGGYYGYTF. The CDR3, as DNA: TGTGCCAGCGGGGGAACGGGCGGTTACTATGGCTACACCTTC.

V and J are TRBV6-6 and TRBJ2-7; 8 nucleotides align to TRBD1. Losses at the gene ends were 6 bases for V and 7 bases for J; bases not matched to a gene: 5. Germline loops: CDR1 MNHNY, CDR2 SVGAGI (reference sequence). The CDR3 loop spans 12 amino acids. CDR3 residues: CASRPGGGEQYF. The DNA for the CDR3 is TGTGCCAGCAGACCAGGGGGCGGTGAGCAGTACTTC.

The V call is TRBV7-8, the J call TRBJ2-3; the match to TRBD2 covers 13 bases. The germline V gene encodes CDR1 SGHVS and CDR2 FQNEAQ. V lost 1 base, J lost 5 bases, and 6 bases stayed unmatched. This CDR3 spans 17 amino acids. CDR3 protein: CASSLDELAGGQDTQYF. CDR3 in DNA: TGTGCCAGCAGCTTAGACGAACTAGCGGGGGGGCAAGATACGCAGTATTTT.

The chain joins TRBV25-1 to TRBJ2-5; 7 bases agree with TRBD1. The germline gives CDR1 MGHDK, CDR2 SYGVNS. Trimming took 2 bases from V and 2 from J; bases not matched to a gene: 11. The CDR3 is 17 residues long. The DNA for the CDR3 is TGTGCCAGCAGTGAAGTTCTCGGGACAGACCTTCAAGAGACCCAGTACTTC. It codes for CASSEVLGTDLQETQYF.

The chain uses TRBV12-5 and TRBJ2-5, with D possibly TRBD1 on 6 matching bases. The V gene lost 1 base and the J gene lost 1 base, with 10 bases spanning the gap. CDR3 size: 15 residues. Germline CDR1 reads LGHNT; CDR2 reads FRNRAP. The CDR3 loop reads CASGLGTVGQETQYF. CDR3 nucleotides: TGTGCTAGTGGTTTGGGGACAGTGGGCCAAGAGACCCAGTACTTC.

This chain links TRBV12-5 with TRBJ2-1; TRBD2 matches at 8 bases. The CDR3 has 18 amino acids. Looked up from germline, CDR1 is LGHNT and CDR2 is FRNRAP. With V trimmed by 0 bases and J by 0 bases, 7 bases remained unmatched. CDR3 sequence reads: CASGLVGGGTSSYNEQFF. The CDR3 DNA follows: TGTGCTAGTGGTTTGGTAGGGGGGGGGACTAGCTCCTACAATGAGCAGTTCTTC.

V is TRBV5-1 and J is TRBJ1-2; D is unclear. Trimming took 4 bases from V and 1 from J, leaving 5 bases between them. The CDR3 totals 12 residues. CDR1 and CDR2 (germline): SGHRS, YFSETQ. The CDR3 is CASSPDNYGYTF. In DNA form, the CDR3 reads TGCGCCAGCAGCCCCGATAACTATGGCTACACCTTC.